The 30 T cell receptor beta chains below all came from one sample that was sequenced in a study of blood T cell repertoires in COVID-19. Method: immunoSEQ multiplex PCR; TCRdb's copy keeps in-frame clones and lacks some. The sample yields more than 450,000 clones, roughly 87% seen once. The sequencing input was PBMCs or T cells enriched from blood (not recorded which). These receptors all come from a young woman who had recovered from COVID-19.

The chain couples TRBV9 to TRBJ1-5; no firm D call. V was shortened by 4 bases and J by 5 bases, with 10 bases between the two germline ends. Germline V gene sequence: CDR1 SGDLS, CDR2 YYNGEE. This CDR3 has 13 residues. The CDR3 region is CASSPDWDQPQHF. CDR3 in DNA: TGTGCCAGCAGCCCGGACTGGGATCAGCCCCAGCATTTT.

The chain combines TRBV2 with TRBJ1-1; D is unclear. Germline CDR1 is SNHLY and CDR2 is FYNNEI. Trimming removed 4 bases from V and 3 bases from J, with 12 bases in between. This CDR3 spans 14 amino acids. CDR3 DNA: TGTGCCAGCAGTGTCGGCCAGGTGGACACTGAAGCTTTCTTT. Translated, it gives CASSVGQVDTEAFF. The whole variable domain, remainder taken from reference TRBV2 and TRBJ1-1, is EPEVTQTPSHQVTQMGQEVILRCVPISNHLYFYWYRQILGQKVEFLVSFYNNEISEKSEIFDDQFSVERPDGSNFTLKIRSTKLEDSAMYFCASSVGQVDTEAFFGQGTRLTVV.

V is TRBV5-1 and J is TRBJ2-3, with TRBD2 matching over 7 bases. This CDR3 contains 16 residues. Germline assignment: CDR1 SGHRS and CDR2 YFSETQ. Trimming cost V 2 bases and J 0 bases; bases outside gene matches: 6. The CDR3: CASSLILGGSTDTQYF. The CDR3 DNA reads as TGCGCCAGCAGCTTAATTCTCGGGGGGAGCACAGATACGCAGTATTTT.

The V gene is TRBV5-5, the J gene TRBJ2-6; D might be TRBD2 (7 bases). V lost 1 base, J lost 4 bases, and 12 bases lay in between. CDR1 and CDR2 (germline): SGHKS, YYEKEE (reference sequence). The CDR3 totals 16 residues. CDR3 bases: TGTGCCAGCAGCTTGACCGCGGGGGCAGGGGCCAACGTCCTGACTTTC. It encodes CASSLTAGAGANVLTF.

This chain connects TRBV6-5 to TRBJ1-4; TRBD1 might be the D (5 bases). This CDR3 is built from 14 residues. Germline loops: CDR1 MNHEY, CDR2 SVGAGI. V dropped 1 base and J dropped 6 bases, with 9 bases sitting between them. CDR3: CASSYYGGDEKLFF. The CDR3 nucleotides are TGTGCCAGCAGTTACTACGGAGGGGATGAAAAACTGTTTTTT.

CDR3 protein: CASSSGGLAGDTQYF. As DNA, the CDR3 is TGCGCCAGCAGTTCCGGGGGACTAGCGGGAGATACGCAGTATTTT. This sequence joins TRBV10-1 and TRBJ2-3; 12 positions agree with TRBD2. The CDR3 runs to 15 residues. The germline gives CDR1 WNHNN, CDR2 SYGVQD (reference sequence). J gave up 5 bases and V 5 bases, and 5 bases lay outside the gene matches.

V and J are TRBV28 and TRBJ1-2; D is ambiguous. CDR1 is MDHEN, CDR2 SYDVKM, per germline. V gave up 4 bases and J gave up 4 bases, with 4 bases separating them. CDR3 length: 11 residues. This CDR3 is CASSSLYGYTF. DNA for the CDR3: TGTGCCAGCAGTTCCCTCTATGGCTACACCTTC.

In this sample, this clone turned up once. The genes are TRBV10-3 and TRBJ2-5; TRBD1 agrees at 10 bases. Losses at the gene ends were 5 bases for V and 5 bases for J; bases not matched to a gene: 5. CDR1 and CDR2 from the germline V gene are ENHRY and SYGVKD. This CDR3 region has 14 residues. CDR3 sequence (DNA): TGTGCCATCAGTAAGACAGGGGGCTCGGAGACCCAGTACTTC. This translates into CAISKTGGSETQYF.

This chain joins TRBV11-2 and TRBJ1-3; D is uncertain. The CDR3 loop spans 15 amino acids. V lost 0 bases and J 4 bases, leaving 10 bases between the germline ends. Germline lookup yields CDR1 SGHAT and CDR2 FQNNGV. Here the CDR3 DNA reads TGTGCCAGCAGCTTAGATACGGGGTTAGGAAACACCATATATTTT. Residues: CASSLDTGLGNTIYF.

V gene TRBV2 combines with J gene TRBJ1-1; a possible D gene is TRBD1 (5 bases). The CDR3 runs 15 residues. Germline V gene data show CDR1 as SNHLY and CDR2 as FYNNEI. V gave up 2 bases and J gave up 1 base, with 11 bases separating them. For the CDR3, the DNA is TGTGCCAGCAGTGAACAGGGTGGAAGGAACACTGAAGCTTTCTTT. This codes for CASSEQGGRNTEAFF.

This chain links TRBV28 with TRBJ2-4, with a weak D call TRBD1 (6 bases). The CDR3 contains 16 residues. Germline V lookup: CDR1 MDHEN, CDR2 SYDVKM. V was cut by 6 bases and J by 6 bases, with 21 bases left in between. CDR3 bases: TGTGCCAGCAGGCTGGGGGCCAGAGGTTCCACAAACATTCAGTACTTC. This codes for CASRLGARGSTNIQYF.

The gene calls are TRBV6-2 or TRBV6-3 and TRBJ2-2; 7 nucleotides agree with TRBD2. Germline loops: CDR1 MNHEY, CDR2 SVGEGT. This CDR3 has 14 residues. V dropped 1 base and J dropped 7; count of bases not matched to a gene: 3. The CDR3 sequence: CASSYLGGIGELFF. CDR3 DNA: TGTGCCAGCAGTTACTTGGGGGGGATCGGGGAGCTGTTTTTT.

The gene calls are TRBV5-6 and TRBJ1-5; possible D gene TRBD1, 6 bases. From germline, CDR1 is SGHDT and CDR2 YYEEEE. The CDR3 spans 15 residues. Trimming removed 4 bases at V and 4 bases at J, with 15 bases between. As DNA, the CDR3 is TGTGCCAGCAGCCGCCTGAATAGGGGGAATCAGCCCCAGCATTTT. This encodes CASSRLNRGNQPQHF.

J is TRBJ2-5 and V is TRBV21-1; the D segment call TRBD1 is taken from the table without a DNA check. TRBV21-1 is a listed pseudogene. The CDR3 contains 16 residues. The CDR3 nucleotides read TGTGCCAGCAGCAAAGATAGGACAATCTACCAAGAGACCCAGTACTTC. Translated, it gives CASSKDRTIYQETQYF.

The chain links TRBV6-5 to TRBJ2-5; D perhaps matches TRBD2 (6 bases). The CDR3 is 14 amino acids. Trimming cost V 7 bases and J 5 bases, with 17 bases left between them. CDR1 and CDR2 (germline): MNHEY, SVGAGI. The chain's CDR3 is CASTLSGVQETQYF. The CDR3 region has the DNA TGTGCCAGCACTCTCTCGGGGGTCCAGGAGACCCAGTACTTC.

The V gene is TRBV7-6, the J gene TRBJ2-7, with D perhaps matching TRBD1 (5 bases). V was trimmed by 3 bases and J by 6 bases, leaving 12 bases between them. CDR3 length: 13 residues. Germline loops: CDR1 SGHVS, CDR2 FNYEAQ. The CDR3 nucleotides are TGTGCCAGCAGCTTCGACAGACGGAGCGAGCAGTACTTC. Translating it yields CASSFDRRSEQYF.

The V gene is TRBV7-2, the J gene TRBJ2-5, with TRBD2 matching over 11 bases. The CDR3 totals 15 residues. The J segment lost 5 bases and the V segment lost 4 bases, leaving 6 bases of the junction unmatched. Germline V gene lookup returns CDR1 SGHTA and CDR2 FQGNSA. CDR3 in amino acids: CASSSRGTSGETQYF. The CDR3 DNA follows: TGTGCCAGCAGCTCTAGAGGGACTAGCGGTGAGACCCAGTACTTC.

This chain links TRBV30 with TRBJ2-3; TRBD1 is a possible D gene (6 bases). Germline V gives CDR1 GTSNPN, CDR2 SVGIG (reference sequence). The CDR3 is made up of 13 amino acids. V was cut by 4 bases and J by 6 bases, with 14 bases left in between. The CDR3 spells CAWNPDQGDTQYF. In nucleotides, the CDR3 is TGTGCCTGGAACCCGGACCAGGGGGATACGCAGTATTTT.

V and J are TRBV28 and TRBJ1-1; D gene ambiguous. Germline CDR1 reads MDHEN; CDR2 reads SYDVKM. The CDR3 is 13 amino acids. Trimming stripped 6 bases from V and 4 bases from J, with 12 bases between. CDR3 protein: CASREGEGTEAFF. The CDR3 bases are TGTGCCAGCAGGGAGGGCGAGGGCACTGAAGCTTTCTTT.

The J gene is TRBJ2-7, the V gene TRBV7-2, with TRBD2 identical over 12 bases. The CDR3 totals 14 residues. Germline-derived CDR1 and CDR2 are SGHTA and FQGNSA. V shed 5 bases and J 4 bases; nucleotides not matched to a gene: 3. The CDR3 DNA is TGTGCCAGCAGCAGGACTAGCGGGGATTACGAGCAGTACTTC. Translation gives CASSRTSGDYEQYF.

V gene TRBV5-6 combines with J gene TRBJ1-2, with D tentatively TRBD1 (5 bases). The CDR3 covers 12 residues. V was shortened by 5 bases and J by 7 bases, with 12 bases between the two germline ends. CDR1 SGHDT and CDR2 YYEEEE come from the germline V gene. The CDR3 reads CASREGVGGYTF. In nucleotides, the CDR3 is TGTGCCAGCAGAGAAGGGGTCGGTGGCTACACCTTC. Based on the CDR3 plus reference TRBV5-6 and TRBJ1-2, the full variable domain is DAGVTQSPTHLIKTRGQQVTLRCSPKSGHDTVSWYQQALGQGPQFIFQYYEEEERQRGNFPDRFSGHQFPNYSSELNVNALLLGDSALYLCASREGVGGYTFGSGTRLTVV.

CDR3 protein: CATSVRGSTEAFF. Written as DNA, the CDR3 is TGTGCCACCAGTGTAAGGGGTAGTACTGAAGCTTTCTTT. J is TRBJ1-1 and V is TRBV24-1, with D possibly TRBD1 on 5 matching bases. Trimming took 5 bases from V and 5 from J, leaving 11 bases between them. The germline gives CDR1 KGHDR, CDR2 SFDVKD. CDR3 length: 13 residues.

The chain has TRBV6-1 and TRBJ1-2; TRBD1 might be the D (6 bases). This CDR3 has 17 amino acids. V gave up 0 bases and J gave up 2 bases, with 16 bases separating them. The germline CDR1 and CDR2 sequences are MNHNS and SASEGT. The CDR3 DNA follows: TGTGCCAGCAGTGAAGCATACTCGGACAGCTCAAACTATGGCTACACCTTC. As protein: CASSEAYSDSSNYGYTF.

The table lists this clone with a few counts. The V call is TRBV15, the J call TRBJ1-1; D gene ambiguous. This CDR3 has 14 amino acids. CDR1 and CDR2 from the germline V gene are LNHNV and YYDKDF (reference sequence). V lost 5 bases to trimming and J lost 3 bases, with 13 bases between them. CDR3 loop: CATSRRRVDTEAFF. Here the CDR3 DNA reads TGTGCCACCAGCCGCCGACGGGTGGACACTGAAGCTTTCTTT. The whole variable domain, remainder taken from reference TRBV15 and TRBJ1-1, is DAMVIQNPRYQVTQFGKPVTLSCSQTLNHNVMYWYQQKSSQAPKLLFHYYDKDFNNEADTPDNFQSRRPNTSFCFLDIRSPGLGDTAMYLCATSRRRVDTEAFFGQGTRLTVV.

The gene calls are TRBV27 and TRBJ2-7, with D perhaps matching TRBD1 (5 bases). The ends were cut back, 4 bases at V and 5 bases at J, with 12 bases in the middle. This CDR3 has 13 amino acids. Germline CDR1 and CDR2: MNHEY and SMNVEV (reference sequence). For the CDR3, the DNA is TGTGCCAGCAGTTCAGGGAATAGGAACGAGCAGTACTTC. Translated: CASSSGNRNEQYF.

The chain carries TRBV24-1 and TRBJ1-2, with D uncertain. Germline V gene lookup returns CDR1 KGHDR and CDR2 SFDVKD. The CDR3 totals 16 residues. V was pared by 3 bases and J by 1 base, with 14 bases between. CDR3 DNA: TGTGCCACCAGTGATGCGGCGGTATGGTTTAACTATGGCTACACCTTC. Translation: CATSDAAVWFNYGYTF.

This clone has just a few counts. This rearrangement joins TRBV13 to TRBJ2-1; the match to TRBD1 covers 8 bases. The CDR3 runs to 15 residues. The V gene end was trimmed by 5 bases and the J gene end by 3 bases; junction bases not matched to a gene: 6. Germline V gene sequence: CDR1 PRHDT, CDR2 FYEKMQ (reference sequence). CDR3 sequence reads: CASSPNRGSYNEQFF. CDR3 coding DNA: TGTGCCAGCAGCCCTAACAGGGGGAGCTACAATGAGCAGTTCTTC.

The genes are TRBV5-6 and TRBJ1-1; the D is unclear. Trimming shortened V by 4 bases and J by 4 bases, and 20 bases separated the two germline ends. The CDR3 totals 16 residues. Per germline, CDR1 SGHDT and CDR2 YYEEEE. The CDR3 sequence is CASSQKGVSATTEAFF. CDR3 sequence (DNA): TGTGCCAGCAGCCAAAAGGGAGTGAGTGCGACCACTGAAGCTTTCTTT.

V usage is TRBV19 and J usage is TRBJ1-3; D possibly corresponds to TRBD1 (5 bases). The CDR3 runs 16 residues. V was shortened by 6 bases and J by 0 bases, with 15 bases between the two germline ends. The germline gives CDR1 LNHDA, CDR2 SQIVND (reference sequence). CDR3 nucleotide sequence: TGTGCCAGTAGACAGTGGACACTTCGCTCTGGAAACACCATATATTTT. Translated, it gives CASRQWTLRSGNTIYF.

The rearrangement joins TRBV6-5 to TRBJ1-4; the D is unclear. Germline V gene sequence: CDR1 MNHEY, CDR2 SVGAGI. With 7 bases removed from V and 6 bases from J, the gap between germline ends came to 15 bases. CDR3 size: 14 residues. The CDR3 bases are TGTGCCAGCAAAAAGACCCACGCGGATGAAAAACTGTTTTTT. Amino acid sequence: CASKKTHADEKLFF.